A selection of T cell receptor beta chains follows, all from one sample in a study of cytomegalovirus exposure and HLA in healthy donors. Some clones are missing from TCRdb's copy, which holds only in-frame ones; the method was immunoSEQ multiplex PCR. This sample has some 55,000 clones, with roughly 80% found just once. The sample taken for sequencing was PBMCs. The receptor set was obtained from a man in his forties in good health and CMV-seronegative. CDR3s include the opening cysteine and the closing phenylalanine or tryptophan. The order of the fields is D gene, J gene, V gene, clone size, CDR3 DNA, CDR3 protein. A D gene is named only where the DNA matches it firmly. The size of a clone is reported for some rows only, either as once, few or many, or as a class for expanded clones.

.,TRBJ1-2,TRBV6-5,.,TGTGCCAGCAGTTACCTGATAGGTGGGGGCAGAGAAGGCTACACCTTC,CASSYLIGGGREGYTF
TRBD1,TRBJ2-7,TRBV2,.,TGTGCCACGAACCCCCAACGAGGGGGCACCTACGAGCAGTACTTC,CATNPQRGGTYEQYF
.,TRBJ1-4,TRBV27,.,TGTGCCAGCAGTTTAAATGTCGATACAAATGAAAAACTGTTTTTT,CASSLNVDTNEKLFF
.,TRBJ1-5,TRBV2,few,TGTGCCAGCACGGGGGGAAGCAATCAGCCCCAGCATTTT,CASTGGSNQPQHF
TRBD2,TRBJ2-3,TRBV5-1,.,TGCGCCAGCAGCTTGTCAGGGACTAGCGGGGGGCGTGTCACAGATACGCAGTATTTT,CASSLSGTSGGRVTDTQYF
.,TRBJ1-2,TRBV30,.,TGTGCCTGCAAAAACCAGGGGACCCACTATGGCTACACCTTC,CACKNQGTHYGYTF
.,TRBJ2-3,TRBV2,.,TGTGCCAGCAGCCCACAGTTAATTGTGGGGCATACGCAGTATTTT,CASSPQLIVGHTQYF
.,TRBJ1-1,TRBV7-9,.,TGTGCCAGCAGCCAAGGAGTCAACACTGAAGCTTTCTTT,CASSQGVNTEAFF
.,TRBJ1-5,TRBV5-1,few,TGCGCCAGCAGCTTGTCGGGGGAAGGAGGCAATCAGCCCCAGCATTTT,CASSLSGEGGNQPQHF
.,TRBJ2-5,TRBV9,.,TGTGCCAGCAGCGTCGGGGGGCCCCAAGAGACCCAGTACTTC,CASSVGGPQETQYF
.,TRBJ1-2,TRBV28,.,TGTGCCAGCAGTTTACAGGTTTCCTATGGCTACACCTTC,CASSLQVSYGYTF
.,TRBJ1-2,TRBV2,.,TGTGCCAGCAGTGGAATTAGTGGCCTAGCTAACTATGGCTACACCTTC,CASSGISGLANYGYTF
.,TRBJ2-2,TRBV7-7,.,TGTGCCAGCCGCGCCGGGGGTGAAAAACCCGGGGAGCTGTTTTTT,CASRAGGEKPGELFF
.,TRBJ1-3,TRBV30,.,TGTGCCTGGAGTGCTGTTATGAGAGGAAACACCATATATTTT,CAWSAVMRGNTIYF
.,TRBJ1-1,TRBV11-3,once,TGTGCCAGCAGCTTACGCCCGACGGAGCCGGGGATGGGCACTGAAGCTTTCTTT,CASSLRPTEPGMGTEAFF
TRBD1,TRBJ1-2,TRBV6-6,.,TGTGCCAGCAGGGCTTGGGGGGGACAGGGAAACTATGGCTACACCTTC,CASRAWGGQGNYGYTF
TRBD2,TRBJ2-2,TRBV5-6,.,TGTGCCAGCAGCTTGCCCCACGGGGGGGCTGCCGGGGAGCTGTTTTTT,CASSLPHGGAAGELFF
.,TRBJ2-3,TRBV29-1,few,TGCAGCGTTGACCTGGGGCGGGGGCCAACAGATACGCAGTATTTT,CSVDLGRGPTDTQYF
TRBD1,TRBJ2-5,TRBV7-8,.,TGTGCCAGCAGCTTATCCGGGGCGAACAGGGGAGAGACCCAGTACTTC,CASSLSGANRGETQYF
.,TRBJ1-1,TRBV30,.,TGTGCCTGGGTGTTGTTGGGGAGGAGGACTGAAGCTTTCTTT,CAWVLLGRRTEAFF
.,TRBJ1-1,TRBV6-4,.,TGTGCCAGCAGTGACTCCTTCGGGGTGAACACTGAAGCTTTCTTT,CASSDSFGVNTEAFF
TRBD1,TRBJ1-1,TRBV5-1,few,TGCGCCAGCAACGACCCAGGGGGGACAGTTGAAGCTTTCTTT,CASNDPGGTVEAFF
TRBD1,TRBJ2-1,TRBV27,.,TGTGCCAGCAGTTTATTGGTCTACGACCGTCGACTGGACAGGGGGCAGGGTGAGCAGTTCTTC,CASSLLVYDRRLDRGQGEQFF
.,TRBJ2-5,TRBV19,.,TGTGCCAGTAGTCAGGGCCTGGAGACCCAGTACTTC,CASSQGLETQYF
.,TRBJ1-2,TRBV6-5,.,TGTGCCAGCAGTTACGACGGGGGTAGGGGCTACACCTTC,CASSYDGGRGYTF
.,TRBJ1-2,TRBV9,once,TGTGCCAGCAGCGCCGGGAACCACGCTAACTATGGCTACACCTTC,CASSAGNHANYGYTF
TRBD1,TRBJ1-6,TRBV4-3,.,TGCGCCAGCAGCCACGAGAATTCCGGGACAGCTTATAATTCACCCCTCCACTTT,CASSHENSGTAYNSPLHF
.,TRBJ1-5,TRBV15,.,TGTGCCACCAGCACCTCAAGGGGGGGGAATCAGCCCCAGCATTTT,CATSTSRGGNQPQHF
.,TRBJ2-1,TRBV28,once,TGTGCCAGCAGTCCCTCTAGCTACAATGAGCAGTTCTTC,CASSPSSYNEQFF
.,TRBJ2-2,TRBV30,once,TGTGCCTGGAGTGTACTCCGTCCCGGGGAGCTGTTTTTT,CAWSVLRPGELFF
.,TRBJ1-5,TRBV7-9,.,TGTGCCAGCAGCTTATCAGGGAATCAGCCCCAGCATTTT,CASSLSGNQPQHF
TRBD2,TRBJ2-1,TRBV5-1,.,TGCGCCAGCAGCCCTAGCGGGGGGGCGTCCTACAATGAGCAGTTCTTC,CASSPSGGASYNEQFF
.,TRBJ2-4,TRBV30,.,TGTGCCTGGAGTTCTGGGCCTGTGGCCAAAAACATTCAGTACTTC,CAWSSGPVAKNIQYF
TRBD2,TRBJ2-5,TRBV4-3,.,TGCGCCAGCAGCCAAGAGGGAGGGGAGACCCAGTACTTC,CASSQEGGETQYF
.,TRBJ1-2,TRBV6-1,.,TGTGCCAGCAGTGAATGGAGGGAGGATCGCTACACCTTC,CASSEWREDRYTF
.,TRBJ1-5,TRBV15,once,TGTGCCACCAGCCTCAGCAATCAGCCCCAGCATTTT,CATSLSNQPQHF
TRBD1,TRBJ1-6,TRBV19,.,TGTGCCAGTAGACGAACAGGGGGCGCAGTGGATTCACCCCTCCACTTT,CASRRTGGAVDSPLHF
.,TRBJ1-6,TRBV28,.,TGTGCCAGCAGTCCAGTGGGGAGGGCCCTCAATTCACCCCTCCACTTT,CASSPVGRALNSPLHF
TRBD2,TRBJ2-2,TRBV27,.,TGTGCCAGCAGTTTTAGCGGGACTAGCGGTGGGCTGTTTTTT,CASSFSGTSGGLFF
TRBD2,TRBJ2-5,TRBV2,.,TGTGCCAGCAGTGGGACTAGCGGGCAAGAGACCCAGTACTTC,CASSGTSGQETQYF
.,TRBJ2-1,TRBV18,few,TGTGCCAGCTCACCCCCGGTAGCGCGGGGGCACAATGAGCAGTTCTTC,CASSPPVARGHNEQFF
.,TRBJ2-3,TRBV7-2,.,TGTGCCAGCAGCTTCGTAGGCGGGGTCGGCCGCACAGATACGCAGTATTTT,CASSFVGGVGRTDTQYF
.,TRBJ2-1,TRBV5-1,.,TGCGCCAGCAGCTTATCCGGGACACCTTACAATGAGCAGTTCTTC,CASSLSGTPYNEQFF
.,TRBJ1-5,TRBV19,.,TGTGCCAGTAGTACCCCCTGGGGCGCCGGGTCGAATCAGCCCCAGCATTTT,CASSTPWGAGSNQPQHF